This TCR beta chain was sequenced during a study of T cell responses to AZD1222 COVID-19 vaccine. Study-level background: Second-dose intervals of approximately 4 or approximately 12 weeks were pooled.

A word on this clone: Its specificity is unknown.

Points from the study as a whole: There were vaccine-associated CD4 TCRs across spike, dominant at 160-218 and 743-854.

The table came from immunoSEQ multiplex PCR; TCRdb's copy has only in-frame clones and leaves some out. The sample shows some 110,000 clones, roughly 82% of them seen only once. The CDR3 sequence is 18 residues long. Per the germline V gene, CDR1 is ENHRY and CDR2 is SYGVKD. V gave up 0 bases and J gave up 4 bases; unmatched junction bases: 12. Sequencing used peripheral blood, obtained on day 0 of AZD1222 vaccination. This chain connects TRBV10-3 to TRBJ2-5; 9 positions agree with TRBD1. The clonotype originates from an adult in good health. CDR3 protein: CAISESPLHRGPGETQYF. The CDR3 DNA reads as TGTGCCATCAGTGAGTCTCCCCTACACAGGGGGCCAGGAGAGACCCAGTACTTC.